The 19 T cell receptor beta chains presented below share a single source sample, sequenced in a study of blood T cells in healthy people across ages. A sample-barcoded 5' primer and a J-beta primer mix were used in a second PCR of about 7 to 12 cycles. MiXCR, applied by TCRdb to the 5' RACE reads, yields one record per CDR3 protein. This sample carries around 940,000 distinct CDR3 sequences, about 51% of them seen once, and the ten largest clones take about 20%. The sequencing input was blood. The receptors stem from a woman aged 60 to 75 in good health.

This clonotype occurred a few times. A much larger clone differs by one base, so this may be a read error. Written as DNA, the CDR3 is TGTGCCAGCAGTGTGGGTCAGGGTAATTACGAGCAGTACTTC. Its protein product is CASSVGQGNYEQYF. J is TRBJ2-5 and V is TRBV12-3 or TRBV12-4; D is possibly TRBD1 (5 bases). The J call is in doubt because the DNA end fits TRBJ2-7 better. The length of the CDR3 is 14 residues.

The CDR3 DNA reads as TGTGCCAGCAGACCCTTAAGGCCCGGGACAGGGAAGTATGGCTACACCTTC. Translation gives CASRPLRPGTGKYGYTF. The chain carries TRBV28 and TRBJ1-2; 9 bases map to TRBD1. With 6 bases clipped from V and 5 bases from J, the junction kept 16 bases outside the gene matches. Germline CDR1 is MDHEN and CDR2 is SYDVKM. The CDR3 has 17 residues.

The chain employs TRBV9 and TRBJ2-1; TRBD2 matches at 11 bases. With 0 bases clipped from V and 3 bases from J, the junction kept 11 bases outside the gene matches. The germline V gene has CDR1 SGDLS and CDR2 YYNGEE. The CDR3 spans 19 residues. Here the CDR3 DNA reads TGTGCCAGCAGCGTAGGAGGGGAGGCTAGCGGGAGGAACTACAATGAGCAGTTCTTC. It codes for CASSVGGEASGRNYNEQFF. Complete variable domain (other parts from reference TRBV9 and TRBJ2-1): DSGVTQTPKHLITATGQRVTLRCSPRSGDLSVYWYQQSLDQGLQFLIQYYNGEERAKGNILERFSAQQFPDLHSELNLSSLELGDSALYFCASSVGGEASGRNYNEQFFGPGTRLTVL.

The rearrangement links TRBV6-1 to TRBJ2-4; the match to TRBD2 covers 9 bases. The CDR3 sequence is 14 residues long. From germline, CDR1 is MNHNS and CDR2 SASEGT. After removal of 7 bases from V and 13 bases from J, the junction contained 14 bases not matched to a gene. The CDR3 bases are TGTGCCAGCATCCCGGGACTAGCTGTATGGGAGCAGTACTTC. Protein product: CASIPGLAVWEQYF.

There are a few counts of this clonotype. This chain links TRBV5-6 with TRBJ1-1; D uncertain. Trimming shortened V by 1 base and J by 2 bases, and 12 bases separated the two germline ends. This CDR3 contains 15 residues. Germline V gene sequence: CDR1 SGHDT, CDR2 YYEEEE. The CDR3 loop is CASSLFPYSNTEAFF. Here the CDR3 DNA reads TGTGCCAGCAGCTTGTTTCCGTACAGTAACACTGAAGCTTTCTTT.

Comments on this clonotype: The junction differs from germline at one of its ends, possibly a read error. The chain recombines TRBV28 with TRBJ2-3; D ambiguous. The CDR3 has 13 amino acids. CDR1 MDHEN and CDR2 SYDVKM come from the germline V gene. CDR3 sequence: CTSSERSTDTQYF. The CDR3 DNA is TGTACCAGCAGTGAACGAAGCACAGATACGCAGTATTTT.

The chain is built from TRBV10-3 and TRBJ2-7; no reliable D call. The germline CDR1 and CDR2 sequences are ENHRY and SYGVKD. The length of the CDR3 is 14 residues. Trimming removed 2 bases from V and 1 base from J, with 9 bases in between. CDR3 DNA sequence: TGTGCCATCAGTGAGGTCCCAGGATCCTACGAGCAGTACTTC. Its translation is CAISEVPGSYEQYF.

This chain joins TRBV29-1 and TRBJ2-5; tentative D call: TRBD1 (5 bases). Deletions cut 6 bases from V and 2 bases from J, with 13 bases between. This CDR3 contains 13 residues. Germline V lookup: CDR1 SQVTM, CDR2 ANQGSEA. In nucleotides, the CDR3 is TGCAGCGTAAAGGAGCAGGGACAAGAGACCCAGTACTTC. This encodes CSVKEQGQETQYF. Looking up the rest from reference TRBV29-1 and TRBJ2-5 gives the full variable domain: SAVISQKPSRDICQRGTSLTIQCQVDSQVTMMFWYRQQPGQSLTLIATANQGSEATYESGFVIDKFPISRPNLTFSTLTVSNMSPEDSSIYLCSVKEQGQETQYFGPGTRLLVL.

V and J are TRBV5-1 and TRBJ1-4, with D tentatively TRBD1 (6 bases). The germline V gene encodes CDR1 SGHRS and CDR2 YFSETQ. This CDR3 is built from 14 residues. Trimming removed 4 bases at V and 5 bases at J, with 12 bases between. The DNA for the CDR3 is TGCGCCAGCAGCGGTACAGGGCGCAATGAAAAACTGTTTTTT. Translated, it gives CASSGTGRNEKLFF.

The chain employs TRBV28 and TRBJ2-7; TRBD1 agrees at 7 bases. The CDR3 length is 14 residues. The J segment lost 10 bases and the V segment lost 6 bases, leaving 15 bases of the junction unmatched. The germline V gene encodes CDR1 MDHEN and CDR2 SYDVKM. In DNA form, the CDR3 reads TGTGCCAGCAGCCTCCCCCGGGGTACAGGGGCTCAGTACTTC. It translates to CASSLPRGTGAQYF.

The genes are TRBV15 and TRBJ1-2; D ambiguous. Germline CDR1 and CDR2: LNHNV and YYDKDF (reference sequence). V gave up 0 bases and J gave up 5 bases, with 7 bases separating them. The CDR3 totals 13 residues. CDR3 sequence reads: CATSRDPGYGYTF. CDR3 DNA: TGTGCCACCAGCAGAGATCCTGGATATGGCTACACCTTC.

V is TRBV5-1 and J is TRBJ2-7; the match to TRBD2 covers 12 bases. Losses at the gene ends were 5 bases for V and 7 bases for J; bases not matched to a gene: 7. The germline V gene has CDR1 SGHRS and CDR2 YFSETQ. The CDR3 consists of 14 residues. CDR3 sequence (DNA): TGCGCCAGCAGGAATCTAGCGGGAGGGAGTGAGCAGTACTTC. Amino acid sequence: CASRNLAGGSEQYF.

On this clonotype itself: Being one base from a much bigger clone, this may be a read error. The CDR3 region is CSVEDWTQETQYF. As DNA, the CDR3 is TGCAGCGTTGAAGATTGGACCCAAGAGACCCAGTACTTC. The rearrangement joins TRBV29-1 to TRBJ2-5; D gene uncertain. CDR1 SQVTM and CDR2 ANQGSEA come from the germline V gene. This CDR3 has 13 residues. Trimming removed 0 bases from V and 1 base from J, with 6 bases in between.

This clonotype was detected only a few times. The rearrangement uses TRBV5-1 and TRBJ2-3; D gene unclear. Germline CDR1 is SGHRS and CDR2 is YFSETQ. Trimming removed 0 bases at V and 5 bases at J, with 13 bases between. The CDR3 sequence is 15 residues long. CDR3 DNA sequence: TGCGCCAGCAGCTTGGTTGCGGAAATAGGAGATACGCAGTATTTT. Its translation is CASSLVAEIGDTQYF.

A few counts support this clonotype. This rearrangement joins TRBV9 to TRBJ2-7; 10 nucleotides match TRBD2. CDR1 and CDR2 (germline): SGDLS, YYNGEE. Trimming took 2 bases from V and 2 from J; bases not matched to a gene: 4. There are 15 residues in the CDR3. The CDR3 coding sequence is TGTGCCAGCAGCGTTGACGGGACTAGCGCCTACGAGCAGTACTTC. This encodes CASSVDGTSAYEQYF. Looking up the rest from reference TRBV9 and TRBJ2-7 gives the full variable domain: DSGVTQTPKHLITATGQRVTLRCSPRSGDLSVYWYQQSLDQGLQFLIQYYNGEERAKGNILERFSAQQFPDLHSELNLSSLELGDSALYFCASSVDGTSAYEQYFGPGTRLTVT.

Remarks on this clonotype: A read error may produce the germline difference seen at one junction end. This chain connects TRBV7-2 to TRBJ2-4; TRBD2 aligns across 10 bases. The DNA end favors TRBJ2-7, so the J call may be wrong. Germline loops: CDR1 SGHTA, CDR2 FQGNSA. The CDR3 is made up of 15 amino acids. The CDR3 DNA is TGTGCCAGCAGCCTAGCTAGCGGGAGTTCCCACGAGCAGTACTTC. Translated: CASSLASGSSHEQYF.

In this sample, this clonotype turned up a few times. This chain connects TRBV25-1 to TRBJ2-1; 11 bases are a match to TRBD2. Trimming removed 3 bases from V and 10 bases from J; junction bases left unmatched: 8. The CDR3 has 15 amino acids. Per the germline V gene, CDR1 is MGHDK and CDR2 is SYGVNS. CDR3 residues: CASSDKTSGRGEQFF. The CDR3 nucleotides read TGTGCCAGCAGTGATAAAACTAGCGGGAGAGGGGAGCAGTTCTTC.

This clonotype was detected ten times or more. The chain uses TRBV12-3 or TRBV12-4 and TRBJ2-7, with D possibly being TRBD2 (5 bases). Trimming cost V 5 bases and J 0 bases, with 17 bases left between them. CDR3 length equals 16 residues. This CDR3 reads CASSPSSGQSSYEQYF. The CDR3 bases are TGTGCCAGCAGTCCGTCGAGCGGCCAGAGCTCCTACGAGCAGTACTTC.

To note about this clonotype: The germline gene is not matched at one end of the junction; a read error may be the cause. The gene calls are TRBV24-1 and TRBJ2-4; the D is unclear. This CDR3 has 13 residues. The V gene's germline CDR1 is KGHDR and CDR2 SFDVKD. The CDR3 DNA is TGTGCCACCATTGATTGGGGTCAGAGTGAGCAGTACTTC. It specifies CATIDWGQSEQYF.